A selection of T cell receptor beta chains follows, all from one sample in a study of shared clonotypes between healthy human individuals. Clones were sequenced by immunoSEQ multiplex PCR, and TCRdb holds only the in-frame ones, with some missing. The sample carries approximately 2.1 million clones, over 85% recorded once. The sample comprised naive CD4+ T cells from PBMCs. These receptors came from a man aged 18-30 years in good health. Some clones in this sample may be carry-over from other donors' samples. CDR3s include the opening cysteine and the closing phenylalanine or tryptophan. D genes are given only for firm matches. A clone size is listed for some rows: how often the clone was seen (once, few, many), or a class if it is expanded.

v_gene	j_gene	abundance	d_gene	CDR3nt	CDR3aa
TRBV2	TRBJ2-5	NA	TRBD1	TGTGCCAGCAGCGATGACAGGGGGCATGGAGAGACCCAGTACTTC	CASSDDRGHGETQYF
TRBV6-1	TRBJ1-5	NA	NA	TGTGCCAGCGGTGCAGGGAATAGCAATCAGCCCCAGCATTTT	CASGAGNSNQPQHF
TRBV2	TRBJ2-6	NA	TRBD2	TGTGCCAGCAGTGAAAGGGGACTAGCGGGAGTATTAAGGTCTGGGGCCAACGTCCTGACTTTC	CASSERGLAGVLRSGANVLTF
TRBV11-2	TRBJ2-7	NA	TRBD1	TGTGCCAGCAGCTTAGGGACAGGGGGTAGAAACGAGCAGTACTTC	CASSLGTGGRNEQYF
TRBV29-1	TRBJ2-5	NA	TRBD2	TGCAGCGTTGACGAGGGGACTATCCAAGAGACCCAGTACTTC	CSVDEGTIQETQYF
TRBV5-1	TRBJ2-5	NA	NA	TGCGCCAGCAGCTTGGACATAAATATGGGAGAGACCCAGTACTTC	CASSLDINMGETQYF
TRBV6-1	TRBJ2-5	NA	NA	TGTGCCAGCAGTGAAGTGCGGGGAGCCGCCCCGTACTTC	CASSEVRGAAPYF
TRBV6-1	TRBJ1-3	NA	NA	TGTGCCAGCAGTGAGGCAGGGCCCTGGAACACCATATATTTT	CASSEAGPWNTIYF
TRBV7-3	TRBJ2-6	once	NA	TGTGCCAGCAGCGATCGTGGGGTTGGGGCCAACGTCCTGACTTTC	CASSDRGVGANVLTF
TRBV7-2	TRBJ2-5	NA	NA	TGTGCCAGCAGCTTAGCGGGGGGCACCTACCAAGAGACCCAGTACTTC	CASSLAGGTYQETQYF
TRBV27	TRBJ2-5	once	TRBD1	TGTGCCACCAATGCATGGGTGAGTCGGGACAGCCTCCGCGACCAAGAGACCCAGTACTTC	CATNAWVSRDSLRDQETQYF
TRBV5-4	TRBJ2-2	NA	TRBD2	TGTGCCAGCAGCACGGGACTAGCGGGAGGACGATTCGGGGAGCTGTTTTTT	CASSTGLAGGRFGELFF
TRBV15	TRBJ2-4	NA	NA	TGTGCCACCAGCGAAGGGGGGACAGTAAACATTCAGTACTTC	CATSEGGTVNIQYF
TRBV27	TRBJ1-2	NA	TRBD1	TGTGCCAGCAGTACGACAGGGTACTATGGCTACACCTTC	CASSTTGYYGYTF
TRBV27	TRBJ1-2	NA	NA	TGTGCCAGCAGTTTATCTCGTCACATATCTAACTATGGCTACACCTTC	CASSLSRHISNYGYTF
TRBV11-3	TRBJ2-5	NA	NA	TGTGCCAGCAGCTTAACTACGGGGAACGGGGGTAGGGGGACCCAGTACTTC	CASSLTTGNGGRGTQYF
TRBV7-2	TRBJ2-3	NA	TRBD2	TGTGCCAGCAGACGCGCCGGGACTAGCGGGAGGTCGGACACAGATACGCAGTATTTT	CASRRAGTSGRSDTDTQYF
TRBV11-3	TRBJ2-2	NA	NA	TGTGCCAGCAGCTCGTTAGCTGGGGAGCTGTTTTTT	CASSSLAGELFF
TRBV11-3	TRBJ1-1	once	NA	TGTGCCAGCAGCTTCAGTGGTGGCAACACTGAAGCTTTCTTT	CASSFSGGNTEAFF
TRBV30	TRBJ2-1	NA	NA	TGTGCCTGGAGTAAAGGGCGAACCTACAATGAGCAGTTCTTC	CAWSKGRTYNEQFF
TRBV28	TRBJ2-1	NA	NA	TGTGCCAGCAGTCTACTTACCAATGAGCAGTTCTTC	CASSLLTNEQFF
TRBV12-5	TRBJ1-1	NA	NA	TGTGCTAGTCGCTCCGGGGGGGGGCAGCACGTAGCTTTCTTT	CASRSGGGQHVAFF
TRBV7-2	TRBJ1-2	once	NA	TGTGCCAGCAGCCCCAGGGACCCTAACGGCTACACCTTC	CASSPRDPNGYTF
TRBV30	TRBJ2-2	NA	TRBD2	TGTGCCTGGAGCCTATGGGCGGGAGGGCCGTCCGGGGAGCTGTTTTTT	CAWSLWAGGPSGELFF
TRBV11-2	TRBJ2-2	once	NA	TGTGCCAGCAGCCCGACAGGGAGGAATAGCACCGGGGAGCTGTTTTTT	CASSPTGRNSTGELFF